Described below is a single TCR beta chain sequence and its context. Some clones are missing from TCRdb's copy, which holds only in-frame ones; the method was immunoSEQ multiplex PCR. The table shows tens of thousands of clones, with about 90% occurring only once. The record originates from a study of OX40 agonist ivuxolimab in advanced cancers. The CDR3 covers 16 residues. With 2 bases removed from V and 5 bases from J, the gap between germline ends came to 18 bases. Per germline, CDR1 KGHSH and CDR2 LQKENI. The source of this sequence is an adult with an advanced solid tumor such as melanoma, head and neck, liver or kidney cancer. V and J are TRBV18 and TRBJ2-5; possibly TRBD2 for D (6 bases). Here the sequenced sample was CD4+ or CD8+ T cells sorted from blood, taken in a trial of the OX40 agonist ivuxolimab. CDR3 nucleotides: TGTGCCAGCTCACCAGCGGGGTTAGGGGCCCTTGAGACCCAGTACTTC. The encoded protein is CASSPAGLGALETQYF.